The rows below give T cell receptor beta chains drawn from one sample of a study of radiotherapy plus CTLA-4 blockade in lung cancer. Libraries were prepared by immunoSEQ multiplex PCR; TCRdb keeps only in-frame clonotypes and omits some of them. This table holds around 32,000 clones, approximately 75% found once. Sequenced material: peripheral blood, taken from a patient treated with radiotherapy plus ipilimumab. Every receptor here comes from a human donor with non-small cell lung cancer that progressed on radiotherapy plus ipilimumab. CDR3s include the opening cysteine and the closing phenylalanine or tryptophan. The D gene is left open where the match is weak. Size is stated for part of the rows, as once, few or many counts, or as a class when the clone is expanded.

TRBJ1-2	-	TRBV19	-	CASRYGAGYTF	TGTGCCAGTAGGTATGGGGCTGGCTACACCTTC
TRBJ2-3	-	TRBV9	TRBD2	CASSAGKPSGGTDTQYF	TGTGCCAGCAGCGCTGGCAAGCCTAGCGGGGGCACAGATACGCAGTATTTT
TRBJ2-5	-	TRBV10-3	TRBD2	CAISEPAGAQETQYF	TGTGCCATCAGTGAGCCAGCGGGGGCCCAAGAGACCCAGTACTTC
TRBJ1-1	once	TRBV6-5	-	CASSYFQGKAEAFF	TGTGCCAGCAGTTACTTCCAGGGTAAGGCCGAAGCTTTCTTT
TRBJ1-2	-	TRBV7-9	TRBD1	CASTSTGRKENGYTF	TGTGCCAGCACCTCGACAGGGAGAAAGGAGAATGGCTACACCTTC
TRBJ2-2	-	TRBV7-3	TRBD1	CASSSRGPTGELFF	TGTGCCAGCAGCTCCAGGGGGCCTACCGGGGAGCTGTTTTTT
TRBJ1-4	-	TRBV5-1	TRBD1	CASSPGQAANEKLFF	TGCGCCAGCAGCCCAGGACAGGCAGCTAATGAAAAACTGTTTTTT
TRBJ1-5	-	TRBV27	-	CASRTGIISNQPQHF	TGTGCCAGCAGAACAGGTATCATTAGCAATCAGCCCCAGCATTTT
TRBJ2-2	-	TRBV2	-	CASRAQANTGELFF	TGTGCCAGCAGGGCACAGGCGAACACCGGGGAGCTGTTTTTT
TRBJ2-7	-	TRBV4-3	-	CASSPTWSSYEQYF	TGCGCCAGCAGCCCGACGTGGAGCTCCTACGAGCAGTACTTC
TRBJ1-1	-	TRBV11-2	-	CASRKTGLFTEAFF	TGTGCCAGCAGGAAAACAGGGCTGTTCACTGAAGCTTTCTTT
TRBJ1-3	-	TRBV6-5	TRBD1	CASRTRGLAGNTIYF	TGTGCCAGCAGAACCAGGGGGCTTGCCGGAAACACCATATATTTT
TRBJ2-2	-	TRBV19	TRBD1	CASKDRGWSGTGELFF	TGTGCCAGTAAGGACAGGGGATGGAGTGGCACCGGGGAGCTGTTTTTT
TRBJ2-3	-	TRBV5-4	TRBD2	CASSLGAGGADTQYF	TGTGCCAGCAGCTTGGGAGCCGGGGGGGCAGATACGCAGTATTTT
TRBJ1-6	-	TRBV4-2	-	CASSQDLTGYNSPLHF	TGTGCCAGCAGCCAAGATCTTACGGGCTATAATTCACCCCTCCACTTT
TRBJ2-6	-	TRBV18	-	CASADIGRLSGANVLTF	TGTGCCAGCGCTGACATCGGCCGGCTCTCTGGGGCCAACGTCCTGACTTTC
TRBJ2-5	once	TRBV2	TRBD1	CASSERTGRETQYF	TGTGCCAGCAGTGAAAGGACAGGGAGGGAGACCCAGTACTTC
TRBJ2-7	few	TRBV27	TRBD1	CASAVTGGAYEQYF	TGTGCCAGCGCCGTAACAGGGGGCGCGTACGAGCAGTACTTC
TRBJ2-2	-	TRBV5-1	-	CASSLSAGELFF	TGCGCCAGCAGTTTATCCGCCGGGGAGCTGTTTTTT
TRBJ2-7	once	TRBV6-5	TRBD2	CASTYRGGSNHEQYF	TGTGCCAGCACATACCGGGGGGGCTCGAACCACGAGCAGTACTTC
TRBJ1-2	-	TRBV7-2	TRBD1	CASSPGQNYGYTF	TGTGCCAGCAGCCCGGGACAGAACTATGGCTACACCTTC
TRBJ1-2	-	TRBV9	TRBD1	CASSALGQGNTGYTF	TGTGCCAGCAGCGCCTTGGGACAGGGGAATACTGGCTACACCTTC
TRBJ1-1	-	TRBV19	TRBD1	CATLPFQGVGTEAFF	TGTGCCACCCTGCCCTTCCAGGGGGTGGGCACTGAAGCTTTCTTT
TRBJ2-7	-	TRBV7-2	TRBD2	CASSLQTSGGGEQYF	TGTGCCAGCAGCTTACAAACTAGCGGGGGTGGCGAGCAGTACTTC
TRBJ1-1	-	TRBV6-1	-	CATSGGWNTEAFF	TGTGCCACCAGCGGGGGGTGGAACACTGAAGCTTTCTTT
TRBJ2-1	-	TRBV5-1	TRBD2	CASSSGGAYSEQFF	TGCGCCTCGTCTAGCGGGGGGGCCTATAGTGAGCAGTTCTTC
TRBJ2-1	-	TRBV6-1	-	CASGGQGTYNEQFF	TGTGCCAGCGGGGGACAAGGAACCTACAATGAGCAGTTCTTC
TRBJ2-1	once	TRBV5-1	-	CASSLAGRGNEQFF	TGCGCCAGCAGCTTGGCGGGGAGAGGGAATGAGCAGTTCTTC
TRBJ2-1	-	TRBV6-5	-	CASSSQGEQFF	TGTGCCAGCAGTTCACAGGGAGAGCAGTTCTTC
TRBJ1-1	-	TRBV25-1	-	CASRQLQGVDTEAFF	TGTGCCAGCAGGCAACTACAGGGAGTCGACACTGAAGCTTTCTTT
TRBJ2-7	-	TRBV7-9	TRBD1	CASSQGQGIKSSYEQYF	TGTGCCAGCAGCCAGGGACAGGGGATTAAAAGCTCCTACGAGCAGTACTTC
TRBJ1-2	few	TRBV25-1	-	CASRSLSYGYTF	TGTGCCAGCCGTTCACTCTCCTATGGCTACACCTTC
TRBJ1-4	-	TRBV6-5	-	CASKLAGAVNEKLFF	TGTGCCAGCAAGTTAGCGGGGGCCGTGAATGAAAAACTGTTTTTT
TRBJ2-2	-	TRBV4-1	-	CASSPGLLNTGELFF	TGCGCCAGCAGCCCGGGACTTTTGAACACCGGGGAGCTGTTTTTT
TRBJ2-5	-	TRBV2	TRBD2	CASSYLLSGGKETQYF	TGTGCCAGCAGTTACCTCTTAAGCGGGGGGAAAGAGACCCAGTACTTC
TRBJ2-6	few	TRBV9	TRBD1	CASSGRQGSGANVLTF	TGTGCCAGCAGCGGACGACAGGGGTCTGGGGCCAACGTCCTGACTTTC
TRBJ2-1	-	TRBV11-2	TRBD2	CASSLAGSGGRLYNEQFF	TGTGCCAGCAGCTTAGCGGGTAGCGGGGGCCGCCTTTACAATGAGCAGTTCTTC
TRBJ1-1	few	TRBV19	-	CASSFRGTEAFF	TGTGCCAGTAGTTTCAGGGGCACTGAAGCTTTCTTT
TRBJ2-7	-	TRBV6-6	-	CASSPTYSYEQYF	TGTGCCAGCAGTCCCACCTACTCCTACGAGCAGTACTTC
TRBJ2-5	-	TRBV5-1	TRBD2	CASSKTSGQETQYF	TGCGCCAGCAGCAAAACTAGCGGCCAAGAGACCCAGTACTTC
TRBJ2-5	once	TRBV7-3	TRBD2	CASSLQAGPGETQYF	TGTGCCAGCAGCCTCCAAGCGGGGCCGGGGGAGACCCAGTACTTC
TRBJ1-5	-	TRBV19	-	CATGNRELNQPQHF	TGTGCCACCGGGAACAGGGAACTAAATCAGCCCCAGCATTTT
TRBJ1-2	-	TRBV7-2	-	CASSPVATAIRGYTF	TGTGCCAGCAGCCCGGTGGCGACAGCAATCCGTGGCTACACCTTC
TRBJ2-1	once	TRBV6-5	TRBD2	CASSRTSGAYNEQFF	TGTGCCAGCAGTAGGACTAGCGGGGCTTACAATGAGCAGTTCTTC
TRBJ1-6	-	TRBV10-3	TRBD1	CAISDSGGKDSPLHF	TGTGCCATCAGTGACTCAGGGGGTAAAGATTCACCCCTCCACTTT
TRBJ2-3	-	TRBV18	-	CASSGTAPDTQYF	TGTGCCAGCTCGGGGACTGCACCGGATACGCAGTATTTT
TRBJ2-3	-	TRBV7-8	TRBD2	CASSYPSGGSSTDTQYF	TGTGCCAGCAGCTACCCTAGCGGGGGGTCGAGCACAGATACGCAGTATTTT
TRBJ1-1	-	TRBV2	TRBD1	CASSGFTGGTEAFF	TGTGCCAGCAGTGGTTTTACAGGGGGAACTGAAGCTTTCTTT
TRBJ1-1	-	TRBV7-2	-	CASSLVAGSNTEAFF	TGTGCCAGCAGCTTAGTTGCAGGGTCGAACACTGAAGCTTTCTTT
TRBJ1-5	few	TRBV5-7	-	CASSLVQLSNQPQHF	TGTGCCAGCAGCTTGGTACAGCTTAGCAATCAGCCCCAGCATTTT
TRBJ2-2	-	TRBV7-3	-	CASSLTPKSNTGELFF	TGTGCCAGCAGCTTAACTCCTAAATCGAACACCGGGGAGCTGTTTTTT
TRBJ1-2	-	TRBV7-2	-	CASSLGAAGNYGYTF	TGTGCCAGCAGCTTGGGGGCCGCAGGGAACTATGGCTACACCTTC
TRBJ1-2	few	TRBV7-3	-	CASSLTSGGDGYTF	TGTGCCAGCAGCTTAACGTCCGGGGGGGACGGCTACACCTTC
TRBJ2-2	-	TRBV29-1	TRBD1	CSVRGQALNTGELFF	TGCAGCGTGAGGGGACAGGCCTTGAACACCGGGGAGCTGTTTTTT
TRBJ1-4	once	TRBV4-1	TRBD1	CASSQRQGSTNEKLFF	TGCGCCAGCAGCCAACGACAGGGATCAACTAATGAAAAACTGTTTTTT
TRBJ1-1	-	TRBV18	-	CASSLRRELSEAFF	TGTGCCAGCTCACTACGCAGGGAACTGTCTGAAGCTTTCTTT
TRBJ1-5	-	TRBV19	-	CASARDKGNQPQHF	TGTGCCAGTGCCCGGGACAAAGGCAATCAGCCCCAGCATTTT